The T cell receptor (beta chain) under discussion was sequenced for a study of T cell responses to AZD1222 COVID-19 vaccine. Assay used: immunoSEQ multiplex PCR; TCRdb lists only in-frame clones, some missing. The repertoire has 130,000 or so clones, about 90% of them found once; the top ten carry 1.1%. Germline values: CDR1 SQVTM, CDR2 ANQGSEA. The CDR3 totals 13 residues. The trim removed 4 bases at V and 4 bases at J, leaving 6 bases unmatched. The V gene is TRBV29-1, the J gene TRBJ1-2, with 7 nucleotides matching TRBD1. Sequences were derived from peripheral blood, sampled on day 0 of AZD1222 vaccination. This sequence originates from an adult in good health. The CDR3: CSVAGGGSYGYTF. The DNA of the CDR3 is TGCAGCGTTGCAGGGGGTGGCTCCTATGGCTACACCTTC.